A single sample is the source of the 27 T cell receptor beta chains below, sequenced in a study of blood T cell repertoires in COVID-19. Assay: immunoSEQ multiplex PCR; the TCRdb copy retains only in-frame clones and omits some. The sample holds just over 300,000 clones, roughly 86% seen once. Sequencing was carried out using peripheral blood. The receptor set was obtained from a woman younger than 45 with COVID-19, enrolled during active disease.

A word on this clone: The sample carries other DNA sequences with the same CDR3. The chain carries TRBV7-9 and TRBJ1-1; 7 bases align to TRBD1. V trimming: 5 bases; J trimming: 1 base; junction bases outside the gene matches: 4. Germline lookup yields CDR1 SEHNR and CDR2 FQNEAQ (reference sequence). This CDR3 is built from 14 residues. CDR3 sequence (DNA): TGTGCCAGCAGCCTCGGGACAGCGAACACTGAAGCTTTCTTT. It is translated as CASSLGTANTEAFF.

The chain is built from TRBV6-1 and TRBJ2-3; 8 bases line up with TRBD1. Germline V gene lookup returns CDR1 MNHNS and CDR2 SASEGT. V lost 3 bases, J lost 9 bases, and 5 bases stayed unmatched. This CDR3 has 13 residues. CDR3 nucleotide sequence: TGTGCCAGCAGTGATCTTGGGACAGGAACGCAGTATTTT. Residues: CASSDLGTGTQYF.

Note on this clone: This sample also contains other DNA sequences that code for the same CDR3. CDR3 bases: TGTGCCACCAGTGATAGTGAGGGCTACACCTTC. Encoded protein: CATSDSEGYTF. J is TRBJ1-2 and V is TRBV24-1; D unclear. The V and J ends lost 3 bases and 8 bases respectively, with 6 bases between them. Germline CDR1 KGHDR, CDR2 SFDVKD. CDR3 length: 11 amino acids.

The chain recombines TRBV6-4 with TRBJ2-2; possible D gene TRBD2, 6 bases. This CDR3 region has 16 residues. Deletions cut 0 bases from V and 1 base from J, with 9 bases between. Germline V gene data show CDR1 as MRHNA and CDR2 as SNTAGT. The CDR3 nucleotides are TGTGCCAGCAGTGACTCCCACGGGGGGAACACCGGGGAGCTGTTTTTT. Its protein product is CASSDSHGGNTGELFF.

Points on this clone: Just one base apart from a much larger clone, this may be a read error. Other nucleotide sequences in the sample specify the same CDR3. This chain joins TRBV4-3 and TRBJ1-2; D call uncertain. Per germline, CDR1 LGHNA and CDR2 YSLEER. This CDR3 has 15 amino acids. Trimming pared 3 bases from V and 1 base from J, leaving 12 bases between. CDR3 coding DNA: TGCGCCAGCAGCCAGGTTGGGCAGCTTAACTATGGCTACACCTTC. Translation gives CASSQVGQLNYGYTF.

The chain is built from TRBV5-4 and TRBJ1-2; 8 positions match TRBD1. Per germline, CDR1 SGHNT and CDR2 YYREEE (reference sequence). V gave up 1 base and J gave up 7 bases; unmatched junction bases: 9. There are 15 residues in the CDR3. CDR3 bases: TGTGCCAGCAGCTTGCAGGACAGGGCCTATTTTGGCTACACCTTC. Its protein is CASSLQDRAYFGYTF.

This clone was seen only once. The same CDR3 is also encoded by other DNA sequences in this sample. The chain carries TRBV2 and TRBJ1-6; TRBD1 matches at 7 bases. The V gene's germline CDR1 is SNHLY and CDR2 FYNNEI. The V gene end was trimmed by 4 bases and the J gene end by 7 bases; junction bases not matched to a gene: 1. The CDR3 contains 13 residues. CDR3 amino acids: CASSGDSNSPLHF. The CDR3 DNA sequence: TGTGCCAGCAGTGGGGACAGCAATTCACCCCTCCACTTT.

The rearrangement joins TRBV3-1 (or the pseudogene TRBV3-2) to TRBJ1-4; D call uncertain. Germline loops: CDR1 LGHDT, CDR2 YNNKEL (reference sequence). The germline V and J ends were trimmed by 8 bases and 5 bases, with 3 bases remaining between them. The CDR3 spans 10 residues. The CDR3 region is CASQNEKLFF. CDR3 sequence (DNA): TGTGCCAGCCAAAATGAAAAACTGTTTTTT.

The rearrangement links TRBV9 to TRBJ1-6; tentative D call: TRBD1 (5 bases). V was cut by 0 bases and J by 4 bases, with 11 bases left in between. Germline V gene sequence: CDR1 SGDLS, CDR2 YYNGEE. The CDR3 totals 16 residues. CDR3 sequence: CASSVAGGDYNSPLHF. CDR3 nucleotides: TGTGCCAGCAGCGTAGCAGGAGGGGATTATAATTCACCCCTCCACTTT.

The chain joins TRBV6-1 to TRBJ1-2, with D perhaps matching TRBD1 (6 bases). Germline lookup yields CDR1 MNHNS and CDR2 SASEGT. Trimming took off 2 bases at V and 8 bases at J, with 12 bases between the two ends. The CDR3 length is 13 residues. DNA for the CDR3: TGTGCCAGCAGTGAAAACAGGGTGGAGGGCTACACCTTC. Amino acids: CASSENRVEGYTF.

The rearrangement links TRBV6-5 to TRBJ1-2; weak D call: TRBD1 (5 bases). CDR1 is MNHEY, CDR2 SVGAGI, per germline. The CDR3 runs to 13 residues. Trimming took off 6 bases at V and 0 bases at J, with 8 bases between the two ends. In DNA form, the CDR3 reads TGTGCCAGCAGCCCACAGGCTAACTATGGCTACACCTTC. Translating gives CASSPQANYGYTF.

V gene TRBV10-2 combines with J gene TRBJ2-1; TRBD2 matches 7 bases. Trimming removed 2 bases from V and 15 bases from J; junction bases left unmatched: 7. CDR3 length: 12 amino acids. CDR1 and CDR2 from the germline V gene are WSHSY and SAAADI. The CDR3 region is CASSEGRDYRFF. CDR3 nucleotide sequence: TGCGCCAGCAGTGAGGGGAGGGACTATCGGTTCTTC.

V usage is TRBV9 and J usage is TRBJ1-1, with TRBD1 matching over 7 bases. Germline V gene data show CDR1 as SGDLS and CDR2 as YYNGEE. The CDR3 covers 13 residues. Trimming removed 3 bases from V and 6 bases from J; junction bases left unmatched: 5. DNA of the CDR3: TGTGCCAGCAGCGCCGACCAGGGGGCTGAAGCTTTCTTT. Translation: CASSADQGAEAFF.

The chain carries TRBV11-2 and TRBJ2-5; 8 positions match TRBD2. Germline V lookup: CDR1 SGHAT, CDR2 FQNNGV. This CDR3 contains 14 residues. V was clipped by 5 bases and J by 5 bases; unmatched bases: 7. The CDR3 loop is CASSPGGRRETQYF. The CDR3 DNA reads as TGTGCCAGCAGCCCGGGGGGGCGGAGGGAGACCCAGTACTTC.

This chain links TRBV19 with TRBJ1-1; D not resolved. Germline V gene lookup returns CDR1 LNHDA and CDR2 SQIVND (reference sequence). The CDR3 contains 15 residues. V was trimmed by 3 bases and J by 0 bases, leaving 11 bases between them. CDR3 in amino acids: CASSMAGSMNTEAFF. In DNA form, the CDR3 reads TGTGCCAGTAGTATGGCGGGCAGCATGAACACTGAAGCTTTCTTT.

The chain carries TRBV5-1 and TRBJ2-1, with a possible D match to TRBD1 (5 bases). This CDR3 is built from 15 residues. Per the germline V gene, CDR1 is SGHRS and CDR2 is YFSETQ. V was pared by 2 bases and J by 8 bases, with 17 bases between. The CDR3 sequence: CASSLRGRLIDEQFF. The CDR3 DNA follows: TGCGCCAGCAGCTTAAGGGGTCGTCTAATCGATGAGCAGTTCTTC.

The chain combines TRBV7-2 with TRBJ2-3, with 9 bases that match TRBD1. Germline CDR1 and CDR2: SGHTA and FQGNSA. The CDR3 length is 13 residues. Trimming cost V 5 bases and J 8 bases; bases outside gene matches: 5. CDR3 DNA: TGTGCCAGCAGCAACAGGGGGCTGGGTACGCAGTATTTT. The encoded protein is CASSNRGLGTQYF.

The chain links TRBV6-5 to TRBJ1-1, with unresolved D. The CDR3 runs to 10 residues. Looked up from germline, CDR1 is MNHEY and CDR2 is SVGAGI. The ends were cut back, 6 bases at V and 5 bases at J, with 4 bases in the middle. CDR3 in amino acids: CASSHTEAFF. As DNA, the CDR3 is TGTGCCAGCAGCCATACTGAAGCTTTCTTT.

The J gene is TRBJ2-3, the V gene TRBV4-3; 12 bases line up with TRBD2. Trimming removed 1 base from V and 2 bases from J; junction bases left unmatched: 4. The CDR3 is 17 amino acids. Germline assignment: CDR1 LGHNA and CDR2 YSLEER. In DNA, the CDR3 is TGCGCCAGCAGCCAAGGGCTAGCGGGGGGGTACACAGATACGCAGTATTTT. It is translated as CASSQGLAGGYTDTQYF.

This chain links TRBV6-6 with TRBJ2-4, with a possible D match to TRBD2 (6 bases). Between the trimmed V and J ends, which lost 6 bases and 8 bases, there was a span of 17 bases. This CDR3 is 14 amino acids long. Germline values: CDR1 MNHNY, CDR2 SVGAGI (reference sequence). CDR3 in amino acids: CASSTPGEKDIQYF. The CDR3 nucleotides read TGTGCCAGCAGCACACCGGGAGAAAAGGACATTCAGTACTTC.

The rearrangement links TRBV6-5 to TRBJ1-4; no firm D call. This CDR3 region has 14 residues. The V end was cut by 6 bases, the J end by 4 bases, with 12 bases between. Per germline, CDR1 MNHEY and CDR2 SVGAGI. The CDR3 coding sequence is TGTGCCAGCAGCCCCGCGCAGGTTAATGAAAAACTGTTTTTT. Its protein product is CASSPAQVNEKLFF.

The genes are TRBV6-5 and TRBJ2-2; 7 nucleotides align to TRBD1. Germline values: CDR1 MNHEY, CDR2 SVGAGI. The CDR3 is 15 residues long. Unmatched junction bases numbered 5, after V lost 7 bases and J lost 0 bases. The CDR3 nucleotides are TGTGCCAGCAAAACAACAGGGGCGAACACCGGGGAGCTGTTTTTT. Translating gives CASKTTGANTGELFF.

A note on this clone: The identical CDR3 is also encoded by other nucleotide sequences in the sample. V usage is TRBV3-1 (or the pseudogene TRBV3-2) and J usage is TRBJ1-3; D not resolved. CDR3 length: 15 amino acids. V lost 0 bases and J 1 base, leaving 7 bases between the germline ends. Germline V CDR1 and CDR2: LGHDT, YNNKEL (reference sequence). Here the CDR3 reads CASSQDRGSGNTIYF. CDR3 coding DNA: TGTGCCAGCAGCCAAGATCGCGGTTCTGGAAACACCATATATTTT.

This clone was seen a single time. V and J are TRBV7-2 and TRBJ2-6; 9 bases fit TRBD1. Trimming removed 5 bases from V and 2 bases from J; junction bases left unmatched: 10. The CDR3 is 18 amino acids. CDR1 is SGHTA, CDR2 FQGNSA, per germline. The CDR3 sequence is CASSVRDRVLAGANVLTF. The CDR3 DNA is TGTGCCAGCAGCGTCCGGGACAGGGTGTTGGCTGGGGCCAACGTCCTGACTTTC.

This clone was seen once. The J gene is TRBJ2-5, the V gene TRBV15; D not resolved. The CDR3 is 14 amino acids. Germline V lookup: CDR1 LNHNV, CDR2 YYDKDF (reference sequence). Trimming cost V 5 bases and J 2 bases, with 12 bases left between them. The CDR3 nucleotides read TGTGCCACCAGCTCCCACCTCGGGCAAGAGACCCAGTACTTC. Its translation is CATSSHLGQETQYF.

The V gene is TRBV27, the J gene TRBJ1-2, with no clear D. Trimming took 2 bases from V and 6 from J, leaving 19 bases between them. Germline CDR1 reads MNHEY; CDR2 reads SMNVEV (reference sequence). The CDR3 spans 16 residues. The CDR3 region is CASSLVPPRSSDGYTF. The CDR3 DNA is TGTGCCAGCAGTTTAGTCCCTCCCCGCTCGAGTGATGGCTACACCTTC.

V is TRBV4-2 and J is TRBJ2-3, with 8 bases identical to TRBD2. The CDR3 consists of 17 residues. J lost 5 bases, V lost 0 bases, and 10 bases had no gene match. CDR1 LGHNA and CDR2 YNFKEQ come from the germline V gene. CDR3 region: CASSQEVTLAVLDTQYF. CDR3 bases: TGTGCCAGCAGCCAAGAGGTCACACTAGCGGTACTAGATACGCAGTATTTT.